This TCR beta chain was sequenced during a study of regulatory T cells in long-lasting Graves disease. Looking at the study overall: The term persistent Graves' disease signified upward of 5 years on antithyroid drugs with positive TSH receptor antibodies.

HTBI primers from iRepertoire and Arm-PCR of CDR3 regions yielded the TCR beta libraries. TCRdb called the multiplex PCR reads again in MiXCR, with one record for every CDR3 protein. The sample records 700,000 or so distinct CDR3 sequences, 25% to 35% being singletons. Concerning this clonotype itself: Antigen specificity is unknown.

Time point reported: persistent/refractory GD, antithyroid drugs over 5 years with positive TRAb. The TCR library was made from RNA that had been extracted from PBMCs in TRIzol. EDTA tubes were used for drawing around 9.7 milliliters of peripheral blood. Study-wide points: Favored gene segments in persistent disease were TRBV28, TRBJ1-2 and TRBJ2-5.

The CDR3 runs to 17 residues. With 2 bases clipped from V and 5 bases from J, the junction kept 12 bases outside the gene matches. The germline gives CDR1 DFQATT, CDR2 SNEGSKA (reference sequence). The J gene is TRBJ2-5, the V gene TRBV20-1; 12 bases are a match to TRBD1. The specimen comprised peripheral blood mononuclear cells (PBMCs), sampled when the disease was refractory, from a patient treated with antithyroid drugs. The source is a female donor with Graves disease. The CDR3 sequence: CSARPPAGTGGLETQYF. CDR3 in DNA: TGCAGTGCTAGACCTCCTGCCGGGACAGGGGGCCTCGAGACCCAGTACTTC.